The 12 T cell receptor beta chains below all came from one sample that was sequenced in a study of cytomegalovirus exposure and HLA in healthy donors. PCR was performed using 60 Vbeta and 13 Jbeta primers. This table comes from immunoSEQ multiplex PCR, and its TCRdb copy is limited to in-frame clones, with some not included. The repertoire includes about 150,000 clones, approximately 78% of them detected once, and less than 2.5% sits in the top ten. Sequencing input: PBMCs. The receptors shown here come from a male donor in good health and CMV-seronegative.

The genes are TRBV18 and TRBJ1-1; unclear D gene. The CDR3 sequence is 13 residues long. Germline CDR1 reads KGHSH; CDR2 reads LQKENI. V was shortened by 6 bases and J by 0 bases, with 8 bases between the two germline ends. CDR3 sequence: CASSGLLNTEAFF. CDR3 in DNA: TGTGCCAGCTCTGGGCTACTGAACACTGAAGCTTTCTTT.

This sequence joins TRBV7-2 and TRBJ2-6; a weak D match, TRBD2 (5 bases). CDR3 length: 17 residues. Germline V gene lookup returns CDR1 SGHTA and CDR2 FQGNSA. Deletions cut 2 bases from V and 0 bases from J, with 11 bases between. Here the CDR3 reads CASSLFGIYSGANVLTF. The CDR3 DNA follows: TGTGCCAGCAGCTTATTCGGGATCTACTCTGGGGCCAACGTCCTGACTTTC.

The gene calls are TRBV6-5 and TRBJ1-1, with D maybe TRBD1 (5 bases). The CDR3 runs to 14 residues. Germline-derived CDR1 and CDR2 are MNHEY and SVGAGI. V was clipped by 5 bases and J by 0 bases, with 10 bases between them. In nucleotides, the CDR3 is TGTGCCAGCAGTAGACAGACCCTGAACACTGAAGCTTTCTTT. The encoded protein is CASSRQTLNTEAFF.

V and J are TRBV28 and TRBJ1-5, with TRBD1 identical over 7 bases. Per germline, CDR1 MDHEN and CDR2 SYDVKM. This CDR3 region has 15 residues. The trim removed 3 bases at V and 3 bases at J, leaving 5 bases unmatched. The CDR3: CASSFRGLNNQPQHF. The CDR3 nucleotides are TGTGCCAGCAGTTTTAGGGGGCTAAACAATCAGCCCCAGCATTTT.

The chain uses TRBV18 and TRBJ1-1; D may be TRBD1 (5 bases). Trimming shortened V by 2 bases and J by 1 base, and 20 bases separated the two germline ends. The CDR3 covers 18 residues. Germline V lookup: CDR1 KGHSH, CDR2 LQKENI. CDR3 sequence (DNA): TGTGCCAGCTCACCAGCAACAGGTGTCCGTAGTGGGAACACTGAAGCTTTCTTT. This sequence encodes CASSPATGVRSGNTEAFF.

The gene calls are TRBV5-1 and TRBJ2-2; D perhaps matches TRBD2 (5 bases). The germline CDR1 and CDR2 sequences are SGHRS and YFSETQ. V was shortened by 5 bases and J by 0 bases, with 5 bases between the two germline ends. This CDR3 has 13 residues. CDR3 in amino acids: CASRRANTGELFF. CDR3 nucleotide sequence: TGCGCCAGCAGGAGGGCGAACACCGGGGAGCTGTTTTTT.

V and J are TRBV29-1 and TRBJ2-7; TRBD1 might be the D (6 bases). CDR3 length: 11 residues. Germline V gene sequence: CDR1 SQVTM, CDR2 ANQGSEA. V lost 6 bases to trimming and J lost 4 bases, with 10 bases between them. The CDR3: CSVTGIYEQYF. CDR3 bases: TGCAGCGTCACAGGGATTTACGAGCAGTACTTC.

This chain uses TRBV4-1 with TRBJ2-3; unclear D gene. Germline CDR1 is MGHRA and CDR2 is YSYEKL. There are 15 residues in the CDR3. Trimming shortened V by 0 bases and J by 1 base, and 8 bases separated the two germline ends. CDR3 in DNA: TGCGCCAGCAGCCAAGATTGGCAGGGCACAGATACGCAGTATTTT. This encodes CASSQDWQGTDTQYF.

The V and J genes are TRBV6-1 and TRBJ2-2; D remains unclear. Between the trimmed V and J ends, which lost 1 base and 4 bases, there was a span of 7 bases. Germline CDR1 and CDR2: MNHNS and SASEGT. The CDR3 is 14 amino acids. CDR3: CASSEVAGTGELFF. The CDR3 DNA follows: TGTGCCAGCAGTGAAGTGGCAGGCACCGGGGAGCTGTTTTTT.

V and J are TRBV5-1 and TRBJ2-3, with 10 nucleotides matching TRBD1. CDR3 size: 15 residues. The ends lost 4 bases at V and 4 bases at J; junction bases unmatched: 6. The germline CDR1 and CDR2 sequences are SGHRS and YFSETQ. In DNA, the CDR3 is TGCGCCAGCAGCCTTCGGGACAGGGGCCCAGATACGCAGTATTTT. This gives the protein CASSLRDRGPDTQYF.

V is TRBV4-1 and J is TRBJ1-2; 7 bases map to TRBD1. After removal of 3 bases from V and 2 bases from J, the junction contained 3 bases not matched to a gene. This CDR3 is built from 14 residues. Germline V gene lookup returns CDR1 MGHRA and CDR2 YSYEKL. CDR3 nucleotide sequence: TGCGCCAGCAGCCAGCAGACAGGGAACTATGGCTACACCTTC. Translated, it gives CASSQQTGNYGYTF.

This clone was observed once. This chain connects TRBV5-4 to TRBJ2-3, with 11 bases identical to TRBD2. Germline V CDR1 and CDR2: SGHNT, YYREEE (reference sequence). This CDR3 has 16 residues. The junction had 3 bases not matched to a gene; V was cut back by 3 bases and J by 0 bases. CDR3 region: CASSSLAGGSTDTQYF. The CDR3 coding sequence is TGTGCCAGCAGCTCATTAGCGGGAGGGAGCACAGATACGCAGTATTTT.